This TCR beta chain was profiled in a study of cytomegalovirus exposure and HLA in healthy donors. Germline trimming cut 6 bases from V and 8 bases from J; bases unmatched to any gene: 9. Germline V gene sequence: CDR1 SGHRS, CDR2 YFSETQ. The CDR3 covers 14 residues. With 60 Vbeta and 13 Jbeta primers, the PCR was carried out. TCRdb's copy holds only in-frame clones and misses some; the assay was immunoSEQ multiplex PCR. The sample has over 120,000 clones, around three quarters seen once. The sample taken for sequencing was PBMCs. The source is a woman in her sixties in good health and CMV-seropositive. The chain carries TRBV5-1 and TRBJ1-1, with TRBD1 matching over 11 bases. The CDR3 spells CASTRTGGAGEAFF. In DNA, the CDR3 is TGCGCCAGCACCAGGACAGGGGGCGCTGGGGAAGCTTTCTTT.